This entry describes one T cell receptor (beta chain). Its target is unknown. The data are from a study of cytomegalovirus exposure and HLA in healthy donors. Points from the study as a whole: CMV antigen specificity was confirmed in vitro for a few CMV-associated chains. Immune exposure was documented only through CMV serostatus. A later analysis linked a missense DCLRE1C variant to TCR beta V- and J-gene trimming.

In the PCR, 60 Vbeta and 13 Jbeta primers were used. The repertoire was sequenced with immunoSEQ multiplex PCR; TCRdb's copy has only in-frame clones and lacks some. The data show under 40,000 clones, with 80% to 90% seen just once and 7.5% to 10% held by the top ten. The material sequenced was PBMCs. This receptor was identified in a woman aged 40-49 years in good health and CMV-seronegative.

The CDR3 protein is CASRPGGHGYTF. The CDR3 DNA reads as TGTGCCAGCAGACCAGGGGGGCATGGCTACACCTTC. The chain has TRBV6-1 and TRBJ1-2; 7 bases agree with TRBD1. From germline, CDR1 is MNHNS and CDR2 SASEGT. J lost 6 bases, V lost 6 bases, and 4 bases had no gene match. The CDR3 is 12 amino acids.